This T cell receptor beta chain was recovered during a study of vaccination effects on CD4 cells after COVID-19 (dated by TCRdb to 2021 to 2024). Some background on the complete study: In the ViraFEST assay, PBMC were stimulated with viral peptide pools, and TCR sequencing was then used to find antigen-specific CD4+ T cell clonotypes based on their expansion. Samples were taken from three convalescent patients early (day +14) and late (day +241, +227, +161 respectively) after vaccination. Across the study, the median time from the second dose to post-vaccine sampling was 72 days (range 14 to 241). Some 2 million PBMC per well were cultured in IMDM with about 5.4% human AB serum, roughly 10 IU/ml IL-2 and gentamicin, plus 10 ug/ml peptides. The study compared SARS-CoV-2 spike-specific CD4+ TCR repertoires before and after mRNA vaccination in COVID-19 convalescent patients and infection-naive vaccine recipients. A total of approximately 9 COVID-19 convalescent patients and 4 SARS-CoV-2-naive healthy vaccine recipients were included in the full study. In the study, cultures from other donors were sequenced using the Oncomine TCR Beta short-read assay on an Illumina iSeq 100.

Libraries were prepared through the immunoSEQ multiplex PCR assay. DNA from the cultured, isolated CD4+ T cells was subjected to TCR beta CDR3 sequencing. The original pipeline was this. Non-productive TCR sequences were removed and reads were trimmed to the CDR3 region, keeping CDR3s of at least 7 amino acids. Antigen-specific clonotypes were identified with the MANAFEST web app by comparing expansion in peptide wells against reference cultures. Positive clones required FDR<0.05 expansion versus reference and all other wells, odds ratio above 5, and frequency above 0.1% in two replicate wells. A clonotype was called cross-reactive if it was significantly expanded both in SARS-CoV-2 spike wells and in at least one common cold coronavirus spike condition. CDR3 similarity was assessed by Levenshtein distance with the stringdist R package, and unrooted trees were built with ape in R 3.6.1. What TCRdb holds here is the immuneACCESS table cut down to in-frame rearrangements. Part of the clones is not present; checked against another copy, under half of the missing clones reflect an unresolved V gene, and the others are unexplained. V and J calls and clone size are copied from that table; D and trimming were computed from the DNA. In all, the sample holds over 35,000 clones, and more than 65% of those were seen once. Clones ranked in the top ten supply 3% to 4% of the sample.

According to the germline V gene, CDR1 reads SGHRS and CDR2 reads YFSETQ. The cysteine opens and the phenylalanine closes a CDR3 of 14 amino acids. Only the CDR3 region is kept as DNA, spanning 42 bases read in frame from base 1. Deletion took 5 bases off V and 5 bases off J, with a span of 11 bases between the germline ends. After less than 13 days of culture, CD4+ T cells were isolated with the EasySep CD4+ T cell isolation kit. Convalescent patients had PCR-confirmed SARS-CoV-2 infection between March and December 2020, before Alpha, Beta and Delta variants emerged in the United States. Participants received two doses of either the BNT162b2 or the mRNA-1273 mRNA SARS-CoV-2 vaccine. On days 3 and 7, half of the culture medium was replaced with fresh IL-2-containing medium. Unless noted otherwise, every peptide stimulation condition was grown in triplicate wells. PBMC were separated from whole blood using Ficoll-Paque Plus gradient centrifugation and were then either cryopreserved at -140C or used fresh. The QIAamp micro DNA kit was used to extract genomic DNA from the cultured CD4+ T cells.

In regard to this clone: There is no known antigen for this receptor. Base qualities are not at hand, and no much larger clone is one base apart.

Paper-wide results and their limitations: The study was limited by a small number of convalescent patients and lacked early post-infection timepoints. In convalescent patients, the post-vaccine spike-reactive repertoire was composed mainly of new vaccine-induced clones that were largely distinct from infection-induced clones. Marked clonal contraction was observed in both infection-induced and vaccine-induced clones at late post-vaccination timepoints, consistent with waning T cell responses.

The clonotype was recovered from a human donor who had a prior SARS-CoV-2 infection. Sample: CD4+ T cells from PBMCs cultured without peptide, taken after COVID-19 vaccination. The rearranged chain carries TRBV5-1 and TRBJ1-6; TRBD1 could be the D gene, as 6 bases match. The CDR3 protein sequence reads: CASRTTGNNSPLHF. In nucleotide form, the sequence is TGCGCCAGCAGAACAACAGGGAATAATTCACCCCTCCACTTT.